A single sample gave rise to the 29 T cell receptor beta chains below, sequenced in a study of shared clonotypes between healthy human individuals. Measured with immunoSEQ multiplex PCR; TCRdb has only the in-frame clones, and not every one. The sample holds more than 2 million clones, more than 90% seen once. The sample was naive CD4+ T cells sorted from blood. Regarding subset: CD45RA+ positively selected. The receptor source for this set is a man aged 18 to 35 in good health.

The CDR3 sequence: CASSPEDRGLHGYTF. CDR3 nucleotide sequence: TGCGCCAGCAGCCCCGAAGACAGGGGGCTTCATGGCTACACCTTC. J is TRBJ1-2 and V is TRBV5-1; 10 bases align to TRBD1. Germline V gene sequence: CDR1 SGHRS, CDR2 YFSETQ. This CDR3 is built from 15 residues. V trimming: 4 bases; J trimming: 6 bases; junction bases outside the gene matches: 9. The whole variable domain, filled in from reference TRBV5-1 and TRBJ1-2, reads KAGVTQTPRYLIKTRGQQVTLSCSPISGHRSVSWYQQTPGQGLQFLFEYFSETQRNKGNFPGRFSGRQFSNSRSEMNVSTLELGDSALYLCASSPEDRGLHGYTFGSGTRLTVV.

This clone was seen only once. The rearrangement links TRBV29-1 to TRBJ2-2; TRBD2 matches at 16 bases. The germline V gene has CDR1 SQVTM and CDR2 ANQGSEA. Trimming cost V 7 bases and J 1 base; bases outside gene matches: 6. This CDR3 has 17 residues. The CDR3 loop is CSGGTSGRAGNTGELFF. The CDR3 coding sequence is TGCAGCGGCGGGACTAGCGGGAGGGCCGGGAACACCGGGGAGCTGTTTTTT.

The sample holds one count of this clone. The chain uses TRBV7-9 and TRBJ2-2; TRBD2 matches at 9 bases. This CDR3 has 15 residues. J gave up 0 bases and V 11 bases, and 7 bases lay outside the gene matches. Germline CDR1 reads SEHNR; CDR2 reads FQNEAQ (reference sequence). The CDR3, as DNA: TGTGCCGGATGGCTAGCGGGGCCGAACACCGGGGAGCTGTTTTTT. Translating gives CAGWLAGPNTGELFF. The variable domain in full, completed from reference TRBV7-9 and TRBJ2-2, reads DTGVSQNPRHKITKRGQNVTFRCDPISEHNRLYWYRQTLGQGPEFLTYFQNEAQLEKSRLLSDRFSAERPKGSFSTLEIQRTEQGDSAMYLCAGWLAGPNTGELFFGEGSRLTVL.

Worth noting for this clone: The same CDR3 can be traced to other DNA sequences in this sample. The chain employs TRBV18 and TRBJ2-7; D possibly corresponds to TRBD1 (6 bases). The CDR3 is 12 amino acids. Germline V gives CDR1 KGHSH, CDR2 LQKENI. Trimming pared 3 bases from V and 3 bases from J, leaving 6 bases between. CDR3 sequence (DNA): TGTGCCAGCTCACCGACAGGCTACGAGCAGTACTTC. Residues: CASSPTGYEQYF.

The chain has TRBV7-2 and TRBJ1-6; D is unclear. The CDR3 runs to 15 residues. Germline lookup yields CDR1 SGHTA and CDR2 FQGNSA. V gave up 5 bases and J gave up 8 bases, with 16 bases separating them. Here the CDR3 reads CASSPSWRRDSPLHF. CDR3 coding DNA: TGTGCCAGCAGCCCCTCTTGGCGCCGGGATTCACCCCTCCACTTT.

The chain links TRBV14 to TRBJ2-5; D tentatively reads TRBD1 or TRBD2 (6 bases each). Germline V CDR1 and CDR2: SGHDN, FVKESK. This CDR3 has 17 residues. V was pared by 3 bases and J by 4 bases, with 21 bases between. In DNA form, the CDR3 reads TGTGCCAGCAGCCAGGCATGGGGGCGGGGCTCGACAGAGACCCAGTACTTC. Translating it yields CASSQAWGRGSTETQYF.

The CDR3 region has the DNA TGTGCCAGCAGTTCCCGTCAGGGGTCGAATGAAGCTTTCTTT. Residues: CASSSRQGSNEAFF. V is TRBV2 and J is TRBJ1-1, with a tentative D call TRBD1 (6 bases). Trimming cost V 5 bases and J 7 bases, with 17 bases left between them. The length of the CDR3 is 14 residues. Looked up from germline, CDR1 is SNHLY and CDR2 is FYNNEI.

The chain combines TRBV11-2 with TRBJ2-4, with D perhaps TRBD1 or TRBD2 (5 bases each). Trimming removed 3 bases at V and 0 bases at J, with 15 bases between. The CDR3 is made up of 17 amino acids. From germline, CDR1 is SGHAT and CDR2 FQNNGV. CDR3 DNA: TGTGCCAGCAGCTTCGGGACGATTGTACTAGCCAAAAACATTCAGTACTTC. Translating gives CASSFGTIVLAKNIQYF.

This chain joins TRBV4-3 and TRBJ2-7, with 13 bases identical to TRBD2. The CDR3 consists of 15 residues. Germline trimming cut 1 base from V and 7 bases from J; bases unmatched to any gene: 4. Germline-derived CDR1 and CDR2 are LGHNA and YSLEER. CDR3 nucleotide sequence: TGCGCCAGCAGCCAAGGGACTAGCGGGAGTATGGAGCAGTACTTC. This gives the protein CASSQGTSGSMEQYF.

For the CDR3, the DNA is TGCGCCAGCAGCTTGAATTCAGCGGGGTACAATGAGCAGTTCTTC. It codes for CASSLNSAGYNEQFF. The chain links TRBV5-1 to TRBJ2-1; 7 bases agree with TRBD2. With V trimmed by 1 base and J by 4 bases, 5 bases remained unmatched. The germline gives CDR1 SGHRS, CDR2 YFSETQ. The CDR3 has 15 residues.

The chain carries TRBV29-1 and TRBJ2-2, with TRBD1 matching over 7 bases. Trimming cost V 5 bases and J 3 bases; bases outside gene matches: 6. Germline CDR1 and CDR2: SQVTM and ANQGSEA. The CDR3 is 14 amino acids. The CDR3 spells CSVSDRVDTGELFF. The CDR3 bases are TGCAGCGTTTCAGACAGGGTGGACACCGGGGAGCTGTTTTTT.

The chain recombines TRBV27 with TRBJ2-5, with 10 nucleotides matching TRBD2. CDR1 is MNHEY and CDR2 is SMNVEV in the germline V gene (reference sequence). V gave up 1 base and J gave up 3 bases; unmatched junction bases: 2. The CDR3 runs 15 residues. CDR3 sequence reads: CASSLLGLAEETQYF. CDR3 DNA: TGTGCCAGCAGTTTATTAGGACTAGCGGAAGAGACCCAGTACTTC.

This sequence joins TRBV18 and TRBJ2-5; D not resolved. CDR1 is KGHSH and CDR2 is LQKENI in the germline V gene. The CDR3 contains 12 residues. Trimming took 2 bases from V and 5 from J, leaving 6 bases between them. Written as DNA, the CDR3 is TGTGCCAGCTCACCAGTAGTGGAGACCCAGTACTTC. Amino acids: CASSPVVETQYF.

The chain combines TRBV4-1 with TRBJ2-4; 14 bases are a match to TRBD2. Losses at the gene ends were 0 bases for V and 0 bases for J; bases not matched to a gene: 4. Germline values: CDR1 MGHRA, CDR2 YSYEKL. This CDR3 has 19 amino acids. The CDR3 coding sequence is TGCGCCAGCAGCCAAGAGACTAGCGGGAGGGTGGTAGCCAAAAACATTCAGTACTTC. This encodes CASSQETSGRVVAKNIQYF.

The rearrangement links TRBV28 to TRBJ1-2; D perhaps matches TRBD1 (5 bases). The germline V gene encodes CDR1 MDHEN and CDR2 SYDVKM. The V gene lost 6 bases and the J gene lost 8 bases, with 25 bases spanning the gap. The CDR3 is made up of 16 amino acids. The CDR3 sequence is CASRPPEGRGFSGYTF. CDR3 coding DNA: TGTGCCAGCAGACCCCCGGAAGGGCGGGGGTTTAGCGGCTACACCTTC.

V and J are TRBV5-5 and TRBJ1-5; the D gene is possibly TRBD1 (5 bases). This CDR3 contains 14 residues. The germline V gene has CDR1 SGHKS and CDR2 YYEKEE (reference sequence). Trimming removed 2 bases at V and 0 bases at J, with 6 bases between. CDR3 nucleotides: TGTGCCAGCAGCTTAAGGGGTAGCAATCAGCCCCAGCATTTT. Translating it yields CASSLRGSNQPQHF.

The gene calls are TRBV29-1 and TRBJ2-5, with D perhaps matching TRBD1 or TRBD2 (5 bases each). V lost 3 bases, J lost 3 bases, and 11 bases lay in between. Germline CDR1 SQVTM, CDR2 ANQGSEA. CDR3 size: 13 residues. CDR3 sequence: CSVDRDGEETQYF. CDR3 coding DNA: TGCAGCGTTGACCGGGACGGGGAAGAGACCCAGTACTTC.

This chain joins TRBV7-6 and TRBJ1-4; 9 bases are shared with TRBD1. The CDR3 contains 19 residues. The V gene's germline CDR1 is SGHVS and CDR2 FNYEAQ. V shed 6 bases and J 0 bases; nucleotides not matched to a gene: 14. CDR3 in DNA: TGTGCCAGCAGTCACAGGGGGCTGGCCACCTTTGCAACTAATGAAAAACTGTTTTTT. It codes for CASSHRGLATFATNEKLFF. The full variable domain, in which reference TRBV7-6 and TRBJ1-4 provide the parts outside the CDR3, is GAGVSQSPRYKVTKRGQDVALRCDPISGHVSLYWYRQALGQGPEFLTYFNYEAQQDKSGLPNDRFSAERPEGSISTLTIQRTEQRDSAMYRCASSHRGLATFATNEKLFFGSGTQLSVL.

The V and J genes are TRBV6-5 and TRBJ2-4; TRBD2 is a possible D gene (7 bases). The CDR3 runs 15 residues. With 4 bases removed from V and 1 base from J, the gap between germline ends came to 11 bases. Germline assignment: CDR1 MNHEY and CDR2 SVGAGI. CDR3 coding DNA: TGTGCCAGCAGTTCTGGGAGGGGGGCCAAAAACATTCAGTACTTC. Its translation is CASSSGRGAKNIQYF.

About this clone itself: Other DNA sequences from this sample encode an identical CDR3 as well. J is TRBJ2-5 and V is TRBV4-3; no definite D call. The germline V gene has CDR1 LGHNA and CDR2 YSLEER. V was shortened by 0 bases and J by 5 bases, with 10 bases between the two germline ends. The CDR3 is 14 residues long. CDR3 sequence reads: CASSQDVGRETQYF. The CDR3 DNA is TGCGCCAGCAGCCAAGACGTGGGCCGGGAGACCCAGTACTTC.

A word on this clone: Other DNA sequences from this sample encode an identical CDR3 as well. The chain combines TRBV7-2 with TRBJ2-7; D unresolved. Germline assignment: CDR1 SGHTA and CDR2 FQGNSA. With 1 base removed from V and 0 bases from J, the gap between germline ends came to 7 bases. CDR3 length: 14 amino acids. CDR3 loop: CASSLDSVSYEQYF. The CDR3 DNA sequence: TGTGCCAGCAGCTTAGACAGCGTCTCCTACGAGCAGTACTTC.

The J gene is TRBJ2-1, the V gene TRBV6-5; perhaps TRBD2 as D (6 bases). Germline V gene sequence: CDR1 MNHEY, CDR2 SVGAGI. The CDR3 is 15 amino acids. Trimming took off 4 bases at V and 5 bases at J, with 15 bases between the two ends. CDR3 DNA sequence: TGTGCCAGCAGTTGGACCGGGAGAGGAGACAATGAGCAGTTCTTC. This translates into CASSWTGRGDNEQFF.

Turning to this clone: The same CDR3 can be traced to other DNA sequences in this sample. The J gene is TRBJ2-7, the V gene TRBV5-1; 10 nucleotides line up with TRBD1. Germline assignment: CDR1 SGHRS and CDR2 YFSETQ. The CDR3 totals 16 residues. The junction had 5 bases not matched to a gene; V was cut back by 0 bases and J by 2 bases. CDR3 in amino acids: CASSLGGTGVTYEQYF. Here the CDR3 DNA reads TGCGCCAGCAGCTTGGGAGGGACAGGGGTAACCTACGAGCAGTACTTC.

The chain links TRBV28 to TRBJ1-2; the D gene is possibly TRBD1 (6 bases). Trimming removed 5 bases at V and 5 bases at J, with 15 bases between. Germline V lookup: CDR1 MDHEN, CDR2 SYDVKM. This CDR3 spans 14 amino acids. The CDR3 sequence is CASSPNRAGYGYTF. CDR3 in DNA: TGTGCCAGCAGTCCGAACAGGGCGGGGTATGGCTACACCTTC.

J is TRBJ1-3 and V is TRBV7-3; a weak D match, TRBD1 (5 bases). This CDR3 contains 14 residues. Trimming removed 5 bases at V and 4 bases at J, with 12 bases between. Germline V gives CDR1 SGHTA, CDR2 FQGTGA. For the CDR3, the DNA is TGTGCCAGCAGCCCGGGGGGGAAAGGAAACACCATATATTTT. Amino acid sequence: CASSPGGKGNTIYF.

The chain employs TRBV30 and TRBJ2-5; 13 bases match TRBD2. V was clipped by 7 bases and J by 4 bases; unmatched bases: 9. CDR1 is GTSNPN and CDR2 is SVGIG in the germline V gene (reference sequence). This CDR3 region has 15 residues. The CDR3 DNA reads as TGTGCCTCCCGACTAGCGGGAGGCGTGATAGAGACCCAGTACTTC. It encodes CASRLAGGVIETQYF.

The J gene is TRBJ1-6, the V gene TRBV7-9; D unclear. The V gene lost 5 bases and the J gene lost 6 bases, with 8 bases spanning the gap. Per the germline V gene, CDR1 is SEHNR and CDR2 is FQNEAQ (reference sequence). The CDR3 is 13 amino acids. This chain's CDR3 is CASSPATNSPLHF. The DNA for the CDR3 is TGTGCCAGCAGCCCAGCTACTAATTCACCCCTCCACTTT. The full variable domain, rest sourced from reference TRBV7-9 and TRBJ1-6, is DTGVSQNPRHKITKRGQNVTFRCDPISEHNRLYWYRQTLGQGPEFLTYFQNEAQLEKSRLLSDRFSAERPKGSFSTLEIQRTEQGDSAMYLCASSPATNSPLHFGNGTRLTVT.

The chain couples TRBV6-8 to TRBJ2-7; D may be TRBD2 (6 bases). CDR1 is MNHGY and CDR2 is SAAAGT in the germline V gene. Trimming removed 4 bases at V and 0 bases at J, with 16 bases between. The CDR3 totals 16 residues. CDR3 nucleotides: TGTGCCAGCAGTTCAGGAGGACGGGAGAGCTCCTACGAGCAGTACTTC. Translating gives CASSSGGRESSYEQYF.

This rearrangement joins TRBV10-3 to TRBJ2-7, with D unclear. The CDR3 spans 14 residues. Trimming took off 4 bases at V and 0 bases at J, with 10 bases between the two ends. Germline values: CDR1 ENHRY, CDR2 SYGVKD. As DNA, the CDR3 is TGTGCCATCAGTGGTGTCTTGAGCTCCTACGAGCAGTACTTC. It codes for CAISGVLSSYEQYF.